Sample share makes the clone carrying this T cell receptor (beta chain) medium-sized. The antigen remains undetermined. This record comes from a study of neurological immune-mediated disorders. Whole-study results and caveats: HTLV-1-associated myelopathy had the most TCR clonal expansion, while multiple sclerosis had the least, a level that fell below healthy controls.

The ends lost 8 bases at V and 2 bases at J; junction bases unmatched: 4. CDR3 length equals 14 residues. MiXCR, applied by TCRdb to the 5' RACE reads, yields one record per CDR3 protein. The data show more than 13,000 distinct CDR3 sequences, more than 9% seen once. Sequenced input: PBMCs. V and J are TRBV12-3 or TRBV12-4 and TRBJ2-5; 11 nucleotides match TRBD2. This sequence was found in a woman aged 40 to 49 in good health. CDR3 DNA: TGTGCCAGCGCGGGACTAGCGGAGCAAGAGACCCAGTACTTC. Encoded protein: CASAGLAEQETQYF.